These 20 T cell receptor beta chains were sequenced from one sample in a study of blood T cell repertoires in COVID-19. The table came from immunoSEQ multiplex PCR; TCRdb's copy has only in-frame clones and leaves some out. Here the sample spans about 300,000 clones, roughly 86% being singletons. The sequencing input was peripheral blood. These receptors were taken from a man in his late teens or twenties with active or convalescent COVID-19.

This chain connects TRBV2 to TRBJ1-4; 7 bases fit TRBD1. There are 15 residues in the CDR3. Germline lookup yields CDR1 SNHLY and CDR2 FYNNEI. The trim removed 3 bases at V and 7 bases at J, leaving 8 bases unmatched. DNA for the CDR3: TGTGCCAGCAGTGATGTTGAGACAGGGAGTGAAAAACTGTTTTTT. Its translation is CASSDVETGSEKLFF.

V usage is TRBV7-9 and J usage is TRBJ2-2; maybe TRBD2 (6 bases). The CDR3 has 15 residues. Per germline, CDR1 SEHNR and CDR2 FQNEAQ (reference sequence). V was cut by 3 bases and J by 6 bases, with 14 bases left in between. The CDR3, as DNA: TGTGCCAGCAGCTTGGGCAGGGAGGCTTCCGGGGAGCTGTTTTTT. This sequence encodes CASSLGREASGELFF.

This chain joins TRBV5-1 and TRBJ1-3; D is unresolved. Between the trimmed V and J ends, which lost 0 bases and 2 bases, there was a span of 9 bases. The CDR3 spans 15 residues. The germline CDR1 and CDR2 sequences are SGHRS and YFSETQ. The DNA for the CDR3 is TGCGCCAGCAGCTTGGACAGTCCTCCTGGAAACACCATATATTTT. Translated, it gives CASSLDSPPGNTIYF.

The chain is built from TRBV2 and TRBJ1-6, with TRBD1 matching over 9 bases. Germline CDR1 reads SNHLY; CDR2 reads FYNNEI. CDR3 length: 15 residues. The trim removed 5 bases at V and 4 bases at J, leaving 3 bases unmatched. For the CDR3, the DNA is TGTGCCAGCAGTAAACAGGGGGCGTATAATTCACCCCTCCACTTT. Translation: CASSKQGAYNSPLHF.

Remarks on this clone: This may be a read error, as it is one base from a much larger clone. CDR3 nucleotide sequence: TGTGCCAGCAGTGATTTAGCGGGGGGGCAAGAGACCCAGTACTTC. Translated, it gives CASSDLAGGQETQYF. The rearrangement joins TRBV25-1 to TRBJ2-5, with 11 positions matching TRBD2. This CDR3 region has 15 residues. Germline trimming cut 3 bases from V and 2 bases from J; bases unmatched to any gene: 2. Per the germline V gene, CDR1 is MGHDK and CDR2 is SYGVNS.

The chain combines TRBV4-2 with TRBJ2-5; TRBD2 matches 8 bases. The CDR3 totals 17 residues. Germline V CDR1 and CDR2: LGHNA, YNFKEQ. V gave up 0 bases and J gave up 0 bases; unmatched junction bases: 6. CDR3 coding DNA: TGTGCCAGCAGCCAAGACGGGGTAGCGGGGTACCAAGAGACCCAGTACTTC. Amino acids: CASSQDGVAGYQETQYF.

V and J are TRBV7-6 and TRBJ1-1; maybe TRBD1 (6 bases). This CDR3 spans 14 amino acids. CDR1 and CDR2 (germline): SGHVS, FNYEAQ. Trimming cost V 2 bases and J 10 bases, with 17 bases left between them. As DNA, the CDR3 is TGTGCCAGCAGCTTAAGTACTCAGGGGCTAGGAGCTTTCTTT. It is translated as CASSLSTQGLGAFF.

The chain uses TRBV18 and TRBJ1-1, with 9 bases matching TRBD1. The CDR3 contains 15 residues. With V trimmed by 2 bases and J by 1 base, 2 bases remained unmatched. Germline V gene data show CDR1 as KGHSH and CDR2 as LQKENI. In DNA form, the CDR3 reads TGTGCCAGCTCACCAGGGGACAGGGCGAACACTGAAGCTTTCTTT. Translation gives CASSPGDRANTEAFF.

The V call is TRBV5-1, the J call TRBJ2-3; 9 bases are a match to TRBD1. With 3 bases clipped from V and 4 bases from J, the junction kept 3 bases outside the gene matches. Per germline, CDR1 SGHRS and CDR2 YFSETQ. CDR3 length equals 14 residues. In DNA form, the CDR3 reads TGCGCCAGCAGCTCGGGACAGGGCGCAGATACGCAGTATTTT. It translates to CASSSGQGADTQYF.

This clone was counted between two and nine times. V is TRBV10-1 and J is TRBJ1-1; possible D gene TRBD1, 6 bases. The CDR3 totals 15 residues. CDR1 is WNHNN, CDR2 SYGVQD, per germline (reference sequence). V was clipped by 5 bases and J by 2 bases, with 15 bases between them. CDR3 coding DNA: TGCGCCAGCAGTCCCTTAGGGGGAACCAACACTGAAGCTTTCTTT. Its protein is CASSPLGGTNTEAFF.

This sequence joins TRBV15 and TRBJ1-2; TRBD1 agrees at 7 bases. CDR3 size: 14 residues. Unmatched junction bases numbered 2, after V lost 0 bases and J lost 4 bases. Germline lookup yields CDR1 LNHNV and CDR2 YYDKDF (reference sequence). The CDR3 loop is CATSREGGTYGYTF. The CDR3 DNA follows: TGTGCCACCAGCAGAGAAGGGGGCACCTATGGCTACACCTTC.

V and J are TRBV11-2 and TRBJ1-3; 10 bases are a match to TRBD1. Trimming took 5 bases from V and 1 from J; bases not matched to a gene: 8. Germline CDR1 and CDR2: SGHAT and FQNNGV. This CDR3 region has 17 residues. CDR3 protein: CASSRGTGALSGNTIYF. As DNA, the CDR3 is TGTGCCAGCAGCCGTGGGACAGGGGCTTTGTCTGGAAACACCATATATTTT.

The chain uses TRBV9 and TRBJ1-2; perhaps TRBD1 as D (6 bases). V was cut by 3 bases and J by 0 bases, with 12 bases left in between. Germline assignment: CDR1 SGDLS and CDR2 YYNGEE. The CDR3 is 15 residues long. The DNA of the CDR3 is TGTGCCAGCAGCGACCAAACAGGGACTAACTATGGCTACACCTTC. Its translation is CASSDQTGTNYGYTF.

This clone was observed a single time. The chain joins TRBV29-1 to TRBJ2-3; the D is unclear. CDR3 length: 16 amino acids. V lost 4 bases and J lost 0, with 17 bases in between. The germline V gene has CDR1 SQVTM and CDR2 ANQGSEA. CDR3 amino acids: CSVAGWSEASTDTQYF. CDR3 bases: TGCAGCGTTGCGGGTTGGTCTGAGGCTAGCACAGATACGCAGTATTTT.

DNA for the CDR3: TGTGCCAGCAGCTTTATTAGCGGGGGATTCAATGAGCAGTTCTTC. It yields the protein CASSFISGGFNEQFF. The chain has TRBV11-3 and TRBJ2-1; 9 nucleotides line up with TRBD2. The CDR3 spans 15 residues. Germline V lookup: CDR1 SGHNT, CDR2 YENEEA. The V gene end was trimmed by 3 bases and the J gene end by 6 bases; junction bases not matched to a gene: 6.

The genes are TRBV5-1 and TRBJ2-7, with 8 bases fitting TRBD2. V was pared by 4 bases and J by 2 bases, with 8 bases of the junction left unmatched. From germline, CDR1 is SGHRS and CDR2 YFSETQ. The CDR3 totals 15 residues. This CDR3 is CASSRTGTSTYEQYF. In DNA form, the CDR3 reads TGCGCCAGCAGCAGGACCGGGACTAGTACCTACGAGCAGTACTTC.

The V and J genes are TRBV14 and TRBJ2-1; 12 bases are a match to TRBD1. The germline gives CDR1 SGHDN, CDR2 FVKESK. J lost 9 bases, V lost 4 bases, and 19 bases had no gene match. The CDR3 spans 19 residues. The CDR3 region is CASSLRGDRGLDRLGEQFF. As DNA, the CDR3 is TGTGCCAGCAGCCTTAGAGGGGACAGGGGGCTGGACCGATTGGGTGAGCAGTTCTTC.

This clone was counted once. V gene TRBV29-1 combines with J gene TRBJ1-1; 8 bases fit TRBD1. Germline lookup yields CDR1 SQVTM and CDR2 ANQGSEA. The V gene end was trimmed by 4 bases and the J gene end by 0 bases; junction bases not matched to a gene: 4. CDR3 size: 14 residues. CDR3 DNA sequence: TGCAGCGTTGCCAGGGGGCGATTGAACACTGAAGCTTTCTTT. This gives the protein CSVARGRLNTEAFF.

In nucleotides, the CDR3 is TGCGCCAGCAGCTCCGAGGGATTTAGACGGGAGACCCAGTACTTC. Translation: CASSSEGFRRETQYF. J is TRBJ2-5 and V is TRBV5-1, with D possibly matching TRBD2 (5 bases). V was pared by 3 bases and J by 5 bases, with 17 bases between. CDR3 size: 15 residues. Germline-derived CDR1 and CDR2 are SGHRS and YFSETQ.

This clone occurred a few times. CDR3 sequence reads: CASSWGQPGDEQYF. The CDR3 bases are TGTGCCAGCAGCTGGGGACAGCCGGGGGACGAGCAGTACTTC. The J gene is TRBJ2-7, the V gene TRBV5-6; possible D gene TRBD1, 7 bases. In germline, CDR1 is SGHDT, CDR2 YYEEEE. V lost 3 bases to trimming and J lost 5 bases, with 15 bases between them. The CDR3 contains 14 residues. Combining the CDR3 with reference TRBV5-6 and TRBJ2-7 gives the whole variable domain DAGVTQSPTHLIKTRGQQVTLRCSPKSGHDTVSWYQQALGQGPQFIFQYYEEEERQRGNFPDRFSGHQFPNYSSELNVNALLLGDSALYLCASSWGQPGDEQYFGPGTRLTVT.